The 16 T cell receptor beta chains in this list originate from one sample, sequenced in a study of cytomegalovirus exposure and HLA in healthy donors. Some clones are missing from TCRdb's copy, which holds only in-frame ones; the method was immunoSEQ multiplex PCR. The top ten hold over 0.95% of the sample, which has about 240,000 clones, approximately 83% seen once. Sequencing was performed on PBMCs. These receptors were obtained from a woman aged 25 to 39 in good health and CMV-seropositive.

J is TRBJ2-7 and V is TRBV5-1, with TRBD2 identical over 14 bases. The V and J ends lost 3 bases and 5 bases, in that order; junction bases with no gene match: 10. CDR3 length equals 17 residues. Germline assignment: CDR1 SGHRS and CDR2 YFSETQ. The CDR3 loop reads CASSYGLAGGLIDEQYF. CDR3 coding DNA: TGCGCCAGCAGCTACGGACTAGCGGGAGGACTGATAGACGAGCAGTACTTC.

In DNA form, the CDR3 reads TGTGCCAGCACCCCTGGACGTCTCGGGGGTGAGCAGTTCTTC. Protein: CASTPGRLGGEQFF. The chain couples TRBV2 to TRBJ2-1; D possibly corresponds to TRBD2 (6 bases). The germline V gene encodes CDR1 SNHLY and CDR2 FYNNEI. The CDR3 spans 14 residues. V shed 7 bases and J shed 9 bases, with 19 bases lying between them.

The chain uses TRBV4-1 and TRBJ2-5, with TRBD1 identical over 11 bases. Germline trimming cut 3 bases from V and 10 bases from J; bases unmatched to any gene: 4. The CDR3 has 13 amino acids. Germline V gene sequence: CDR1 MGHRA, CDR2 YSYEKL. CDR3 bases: TGCGCCAGCAGCCATGGGACAGGGGGAGGCCAGTACTTC. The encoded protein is CASSHGTGGGQYF.

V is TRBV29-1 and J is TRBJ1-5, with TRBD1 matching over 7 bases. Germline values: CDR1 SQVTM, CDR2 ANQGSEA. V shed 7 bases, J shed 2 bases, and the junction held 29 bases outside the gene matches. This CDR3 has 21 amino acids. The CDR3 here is CSGRSSVDRAGDEVRNQPQHF. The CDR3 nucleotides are TGCAGCGGGCGCAGCAGCGTTGACAGGGCAGGGGACGAGGTGCGCAATCAGCCCCAGCATTTT.

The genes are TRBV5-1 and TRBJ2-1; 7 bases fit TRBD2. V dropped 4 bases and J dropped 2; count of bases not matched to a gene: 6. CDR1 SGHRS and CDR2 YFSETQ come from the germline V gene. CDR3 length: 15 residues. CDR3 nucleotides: TGCGCCAGCAGCGAAGAGCGGGGACCCTACAATGAGCAGTTCTTC. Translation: CASSEERGPYNEQFF.

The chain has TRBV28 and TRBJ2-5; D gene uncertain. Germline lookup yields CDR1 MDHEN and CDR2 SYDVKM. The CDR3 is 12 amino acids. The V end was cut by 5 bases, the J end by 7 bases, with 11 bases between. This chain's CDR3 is CASSVARSTQYF. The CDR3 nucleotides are TGTGCCAGCAGTGTGGCTAGGTCGACCCAGTACTTC.

CDR3 in amino acids: CASSPGPGRVNEQFF. The CDR3 coding sequence is TGTGCCAGCTCACCAGGGCCGGGGAGGGTGAATGAGCAGTTCTTC. The rearrangement joins TRBV18 to TRBJ2-1; 7 bases match TRBD2. There are 15 residues in the CDR3. Per germline, CDR1 KGHSH and CDR2 LQKENI. V gave up 2 bases and J gave up 7 bases; unmatched junction bases: 8.

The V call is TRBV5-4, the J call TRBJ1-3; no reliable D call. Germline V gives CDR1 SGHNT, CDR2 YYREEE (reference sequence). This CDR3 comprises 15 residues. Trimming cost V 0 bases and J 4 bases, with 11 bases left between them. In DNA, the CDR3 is TGTGCCAGCAGCTTGGATCGAGGGTTCGGAAACACCATATATTTT. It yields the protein CASSLDRGFGNTIYF.

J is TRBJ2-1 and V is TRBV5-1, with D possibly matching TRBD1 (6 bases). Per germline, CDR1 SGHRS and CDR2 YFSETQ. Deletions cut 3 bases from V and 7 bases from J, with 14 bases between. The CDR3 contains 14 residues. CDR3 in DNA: TGCGCCAGCAGCTCCTATCCAGGGGAGAATGAGCAGTTCTTC. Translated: CASSSYPGENEQFF.

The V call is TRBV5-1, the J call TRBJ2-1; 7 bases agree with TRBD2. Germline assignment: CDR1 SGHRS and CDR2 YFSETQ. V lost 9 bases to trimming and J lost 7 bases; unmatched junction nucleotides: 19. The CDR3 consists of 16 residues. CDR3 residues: CATGQETSRVGNEQFF. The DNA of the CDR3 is TGCGCCACCGGTCAAGAGACTAGCCGGGTAGGGAATGAGCAGTTCTTC.

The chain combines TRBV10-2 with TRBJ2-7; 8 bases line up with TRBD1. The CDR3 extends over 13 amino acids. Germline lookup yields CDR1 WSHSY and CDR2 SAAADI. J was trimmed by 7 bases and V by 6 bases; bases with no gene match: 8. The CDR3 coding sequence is TGCGCCAGCAGCGCCGGACAGGGAGAAGAGCAGTACTTC. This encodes CASSAGQGEEQYF.

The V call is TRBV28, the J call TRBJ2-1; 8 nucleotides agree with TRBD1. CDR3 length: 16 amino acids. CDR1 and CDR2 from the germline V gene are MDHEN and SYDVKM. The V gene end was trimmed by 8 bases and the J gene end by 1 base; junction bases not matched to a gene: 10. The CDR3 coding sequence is TGTGCCAGCGGAACTAGACAGGGGACTTCCTACAATGAGCAGTTCTTC. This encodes CASGTRQGTSYNEQFF.

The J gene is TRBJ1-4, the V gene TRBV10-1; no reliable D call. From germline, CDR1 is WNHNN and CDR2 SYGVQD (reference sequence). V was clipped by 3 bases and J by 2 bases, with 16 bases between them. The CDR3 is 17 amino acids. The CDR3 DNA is TGCGCCAGCAGTGATTCAGTCCGGCGGAAGACTAATGAAAAACTGTTTTTT. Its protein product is CASSDSVRRKTNEKLFF.

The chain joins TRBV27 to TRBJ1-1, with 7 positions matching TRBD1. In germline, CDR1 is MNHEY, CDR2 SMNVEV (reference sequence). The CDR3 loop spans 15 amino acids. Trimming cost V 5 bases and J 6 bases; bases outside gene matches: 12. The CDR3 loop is CASSGYRGGDSEAFF. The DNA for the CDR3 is TGTGCCAGCAGTGGATACAGGGGTGGGGACTCTGAAGCTTTCTTT.

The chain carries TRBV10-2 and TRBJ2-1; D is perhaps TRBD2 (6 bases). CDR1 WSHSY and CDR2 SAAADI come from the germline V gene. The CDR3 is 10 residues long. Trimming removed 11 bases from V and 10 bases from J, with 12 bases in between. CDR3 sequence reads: CAAGSGEQFF. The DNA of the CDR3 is TGCGCCGCGGGGTCGGGGGAGCAGTTCTTC.

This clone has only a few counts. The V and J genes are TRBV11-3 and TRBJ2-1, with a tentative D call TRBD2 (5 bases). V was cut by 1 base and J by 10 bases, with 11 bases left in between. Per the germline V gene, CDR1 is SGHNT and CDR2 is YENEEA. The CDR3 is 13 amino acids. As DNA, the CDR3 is TGTGCCAGCAGCTTAGTTAGCGATCGAGAGCAGTTCTTC. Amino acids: CASSLVSDREQFF.